A single sample gave rise to the 15 T cell receptor beta chains below, sequenced in a study of siplizumab effects on memory and regulatory T cells. Sequencing was performed with immunoSEQ multiplex PCR; in TCRdb, only in-frame clones are kept and a portion is missing. The sample includes around 110,000 clones, roughly 94% of them seen just once. The sequenced material came from non-Treg CD4+ T cells sorted from blood. The receptors were gathered from a human donor in good health.

This clone appeared once. The chain is built from TRBV18 and TRBJ1-2; D might be TRBD1 (6 bases). Trimming removed 2 bases at V and 2 bases at J, with 12 bases between. This CDR3 is built from 15 residues. Germline-derived CDR1 and CDR2 are KGHSH and LQKENI. CDR3 in amino acids: CASSPAGGPNYGYTF. CDR3 nucleotide sequence: TGTGCCAGCTCACCAGCTGGGGGCCCCAACTATGGCTACACCTTC.

This clone occurred a few times. J is TRBJ1-5 and V is TRBV11-2; TRBD1 is a possible D gene (6 bases). CDR1 is SGHAT and CDR2 is FQNNGV in the germline V gene. Trimming took off 0 bases at V and 4 bases at J, with 10 bases between the two ends. The CDR3 is made up of 15 amino acids. The CDR3 DNA reads TGTGCCAGCAGCTTAGAGGGCAGGGGAAATCAGCCCCAGCATTTT. As protein: CASSLEGRGNQPQHF.

This clone showed up just once. This chain joins TRBV11-3 and TRBJ2-1; TRBD2 matches at 8 bases. The CDR3 length is 15 residues. Trimming cost V 2 bases and J 5 bases; bases outside gene matches: 5. The germline CDR1 and CDR2 sequences are SGHNT and YENEEA. The CDR3 reads CASSLRTSGNNEQFF. CDR3 bases: TGTGCCAGCAGCTTACGAACTAGCGGTAACAATGAGCAGTTCTTC.

The rearrangement uses TRBV4-1 and TRBJ2-7, with D unclear. The CDR3 is 15 amino acids. The V end lost 0 bases, the J end lost 0 bases, and 9 bases lay between the germline ends. Per germline, CDR1 MGHRA and CDR2 YSYEKL. CDR3: CASSQERGRSYEQYF. As DNA, the CDR3 is TGCGCCAGCAGCCAAGAAAGAGGTCGCTCCTACGAGCAGTACTTC.

In this sample, this clone turned up once. The rearrangement joins TRBV7-2 to TRBJ1-2; 12 bases align to TRBD1. This CDR3 has 18 residues. Losses at the gene ends were 1 base for V and 0 bases for J; bases not matched to a gene: 6. CDR1 and CDR2 from the germline V gene are SGHTA and FQGNSA. The CDR3 DNA reads as TGTGCCAGCAGCTTAGTTGGGACAGGGGGCCTTACTAACTATGGCTACACCTTC. It yields the protein CASSLVGTGGLTNYGYTF.

V gene TRBV9 combines with J gene TRBJ2-5, with 9 bases aligning to TRBD2. The CDR3 contains 15 residues. CDR1 SGDLS and CDR2 YYNGEE come from the germline V gene. V trimming: 4 bases; J trimming: 5 bases; junction bases outside the gene matches: 9. CDR3: CASSPRGGQGETQYF. The DNA of the CDR3 is TGTGCCAGCAGCCCGCGGGGGGGGCAAGGGGAGACCCAGTACTTC.

This chain uses TRBV7-9 with TRBJ2-1; D gene uncertain. The germline V and J ends were trimmed by 5 bases and 6 bases, with 11 bases remaining between them. This CDR3 contains 13 residues. CDR1 is SEHNR, CDR2 FQNEAQ, per germline (reference sequence). CDR3 DNA sequence: TGTGCCAGCAGCCTAGGGAATGGCAATGAGCAGTTCTTC. It yields the protein CASSLGNGNEQFF.

This clone was picked up one time. The V gene is TRBV6-1, the J gene TRBJ2-5; 8 bases match TRBD1. Germline CDR1 MNHNS, CDR2 SASEGT. The V gene end was trimmed by 7 bases and the J gene end by 3 bases; junction bases not matched to a gene: 7. The CDR3 consists of 14 residues. The CDR3 is CASIGWDRKETQYF. For the CDR3, the DNA is TGTGCCAGCATCGGGTGGGACAGGAAAGAGACCCAGTACTTC.

The chain has TRBV5-4 and TRBJ2-5; D possibly corresponds to TRBD2 (6 bases). Deletions cut 4 bases from V and 5 bases from J, with 12 bases between. This CDR3 contains 13 residues. Germline loops: CDR1 SGHNT, CDR2 YYREEE (reference sequence). CDR3 coding DNA: TGTGCCAGCAGCGTAGAGGGGAGGGAGACCCAGTACTTC. Translating gives CASSVEGRETQYF.

The chain is built from TRBV2 and TRBJ2-3; 9 bases fit TRBD2. Germline V gene sequence: CDR1 SNHLY, CDR2 FYNNEI. This CDR3 contains 18 residues. V was clipped by 5 bases and J by 0 bases; unmatched bases: 12. In nucleotides, the CDR3 is TGTGCCAGCAGTCAAAAAAGGACTAGCGCCGATAGCACAGATACGCAGTATTTT. It is translated as CASSQKRTSADSTDTQYF.

The chain is built from TRBV6-1 and TRBJ1-5; tentative D call: TRBD1 (5 bases). CDR3 length: 16 amino acids. The V gene's germline CDR1 is MNHNS and CDR2 SASEGT. Trimming shortened V by 3 bases and J by 6 bases, and 18 bases separated the two germline ends. CDR3 amino acids: CASSDRSRVVRQPQHF. In nucleotides, the CDR3 is TGTGCCAGCAGTGACAGGTCCAGGGTGGTGCGTCAGCCCCAGCATTTT.

The chain employs TRBV4-1 and TRBJ2-1, with a weak D call TRBD2 (5 bases). The CDR3 spans 13 residues. V was cut by 1 base and J by 9 bases, with 10 bases left in between. Germline values: CDR1 MGHRA, CDR2 YSYEKL. This CDR3 is CASSQAGRLEQFF. The CDR3 bases are TGCGCCAGCAGCCAAGCGGGAAGGCTTGAGCAGTTCTTC.

This sequence joins TRBV27 and TRBJ2-7; D unresolved. V lost 5 bases and J lost 1, with 15 bases in between. Germline V CDR1 and CDR2: MNHEY, SMNVEV (reference sequence). This CDR3 is 15 amino acids long. The CDR3 here is CASSTHALMSYEQYF. CDR3 coding DNA: TGTGCCAGCAGTACACATGCCCTCATGTCCTACGAGCAGTACTTC.

The chain combines TRBV2 with TRBJ2-7, with 9 bases that match TRBD1. The germline V gene encodes CDR1 SNHLY and CDR2 FYNNEI. CDR3 length equals 13 residues. Trimming took 6 bases from V and 5 from J; bases not matched to a gene: 5. This chain's CDR3 is CASSRDREHEQYF. The CDR3 DNA is TGTGCCAGCAGCCGGGACAGGGAGCACGAGCAGTACTTC.

The table lists this clone with a count of one. The chain has TRBV4-1 and TRBJ1-2; possibly TRBD1 for D (5 bases). The CDR3 is made up of 14 amino acids. V was pared by 1 base and J by 5 bases, with 11 bases between. Germline CDR1 and CDR2: MGHRA and YSYEKL. The CDR3 nucleotides read TGCGCCAGCAGCCAAGTTCACAGGAGTTATGGCTACACCTTC. Encoded protein: CASSQVHRSYGYTF.